The clone carrying this T cell receptor (beta chain) showed up just a few times. The data belong to a study of patients and donors after allogeneic stem cell transplantation. A single record per CDR3 protein comes from TCRdb applying MiXCR to the RT-PCR reads. The table records hundreds of thousands of distinct CDR3 sequences, around 15% of them present only once. V shed 2 bases and J 1 base; nucleotides not matched to a gene: 4. The CDR3 has 16 amino acids. Germline V gene lookup returns CDR1 SEHNR and CDR2 FQNEAQ (reference sequence). The clonotype originates from a human donor who was either an allogeneic HSCT recipient or a stem cell or donor lymphocyte infusion donor (not recorded which). It is not recorded whose cells these are; they may come from a transplant donor. Material for sequencing was blood, either unsorted or a sorted T cell fraction (not recorded which). The chain combines TRBV7-9 with TRBJ2-2; the match to TRBD2 covers 7 bases. CDR3 nucleotides: TGTGCCAGCAGCTTAAGCCCTAGCGGGAACACCGGGGAGCTGTTTTTT. Its translation is CASSLSPSGNTGELFF.